Listed below are T cell receptor beta chains from one sample, sequenced in a study of blood T cell repertoires in COVID-19. Measured with immunoSEQ multiplex PCR; TCRdb has only the in-frame clones, and not every one. This sample has around 180,000 clones, with around four fifths found just once. What was sequenced was peripheral blood. These TCRs come from a woman aged 25 to 39 with acute or convalescent COVID-19. Both conserved end residues are part of each CDR3. D genes are given only for firm matches. Clone size is shown for a subset of rows, as once, few, many or a class of expanded clone.

j_call | d_call | clone_size | v_call | cdr3_length | cdr3_aa | cdr3_nt
TRBJ2-3 | - | - | TRBV19 | 14 | CASRSTRSTDTQYF | TGTGCCAGTAGGTCTACCCGTAGTACAGATACGCAGTATTTT
TRBJ2-7 | TRBD2 | - | TRBV10-3 | 14 | CAIKAGGRIHEQYF | TGTGCCATCAAGGCGGGAGGCAGGATTCACGAGCAGTACTTC
TRBJ2-2 | TRBD2 | - | TRBV19 | 15 | CASSMPSGRAGELFF | TGTGCCAGTAGTATGCCTAGCGGGAGAGCCGGGGAGCTGTTTTTT
TRBJ2-1 | TRBD2 | - | TRBV19 | 12 | CASSTSGREQFF | TGTGCCAGCTCGACTAGCGGGCGGGAGCAGTTCTTC
TRBJ1-6 | TRBD1 | - | TRBV5-6 | 14 | CASSSTGDRSPLHF | TGTGCCAGCAGCTCGACAGGGGATCGGTCACCCCTCCACTTT
TRBJ2-4 | - | - | TRBV28 | 14 | CASTRGLAKNIQYF | TGTGCCAGCACCCGAGGGCTAGCCAAAAACATTCAGTACTTC
TRBJ1-5 | - | - | TRBV28 | 13 | CANIPGGNQPQHF | TGTGCCAACATCCCGGGGGGGAATCAGCCCCAGCATTTT
TRBJ1-1 | TRBD1 | few | TRBV5-4 | 13 | CASSRTGTTEAFF | TGTGCCAGCAGCCGGACAGGGACCACTGAAGCTTTCTTT
TRBJ2-7 | - | - | TRBV19 | 13 | CASSSLDSLEQYF | TGTGCCAGCTCCAGTCTCGACTCGCTCGAGCAGTACTTC
TRBJ1-2 | - | - | TRBV9 | 13 | CASSAGRSYGYTF | TGTGCCAGCAGCGCCGGGAGGTCCTATGGCTACACCTTC
TRBJ1-1 | - | - | TRBV28 | 12 | CASSIGNTEAFF | TGTGCCAGCTCGATCGGGAACACTGAAGCTTTCTTT
TRBJ2-1 | - | once | TRBV18 | 15 | CASSPNPTPSNEQFF | TGTGCCAGCTCACCCAACCCCACCCCCAGCAATGAGCAGTTCTTC
TRBJ2-1 | TRBD2 | few | TRBV5-1 | 14 | CASSLLQTSGEQFF | TGCGCCAGCAGCTTACTTCAGACTAGCGGTGAGCAGTTCTTC
TRBJ1-2 | TRBD1 | - | TRBV19 | 14 | CASTSGQYNYGYTF | TGTGCCAGTACCTCGGGACAGTATAACTATGGCTACACCTTC
TRBJ1-2 | TRBD1 | few | TRBV5-1 | 14 | CASSLRTGGHGYTF | TGCGCCAGCAGCTTGAGGACAGGGGGTCATGGCTACACCTTC
TRBJ1-6 | - | - | TRBV2 | 11 | CASSEFRPLHF | TGTGCCAGCAGTGAATTTCGGCCCCTCCACTTT
TRBJ1-6 | - | - | TRBV27 | 15 | CASTPGHLYNSPLHF | TGTGCCAGCACCCCAGGACACCTTTATAATTCACCCCTCCACTTT
TRBJ1-2 | TRBD1 | - | TRBV27 | 17 | CASSNLTRQGEGYGYTF | TGTGCCAGCAGTAACTTAACCCGACAGGGTGAGGGCTATGGCTACACCTTC
TRBJ1-4 | - | - | TRBV28 | 14 | CASSQQGTNEKLFF | TGTGCCAGCAGTCAACAGGGCACTAATGAAAAACTGTTTTTT
TRBJ2-7 | - | few | TRBV21-1 | 8 | CVTTEQYF | TGTGTCACTACCGAGCAGTACTTC
TRBJ1-2 | TRBD1 | - | TRBV5-4 | 14 | CASRRQGTGYGYTF | TGTGCCAGCAGGAGACAGGGGACGGGCTATGGCTACACCTTC
TRBJ1-3 | - | - | TRBV27 | 16 | CASSWMGPSSGNTIYF | TGTGCCAGCAGTTGGATGGGTCCTAGTTCTGGAAACACCATATATTTT
TRBJ2-1 | TRBD2 | - | TRBV28 | 13 | CASPGGSDNEQFF | TGTGCCAGTCCGGGGGGATCAGACAATGAGCAGTTCTTC
TRBJ1-5 | - | - | TRBV21-1 | 11 | CASSKLKPQHF | TGTGCCAGCAGCAAGTTAAAGCCCCAGCATTTT
TRBJ1-2 | - | - | TRBV30 | 14 | CAWSRQSKGYGYTF | TGTGCCTGGAGTCGACAGTCCAAGGGATATGGCTACACCTTC
TRBJ1-4 | - | - | TRBV28 | 13 | CASGGATNEKLFF | TGTGCCAGTGGGGGGGCAACTAATGAAAAACTGTTTTTT
TRBJ1-1 | - | - | TRBV11-2 | 14 | CASSLERVNTEAFF | TGTGCCAGCAGCTTAGAGAGGGTGAACACTGAAGCTTTCTTT
TRBJ1-2 | TRBD1 | few | TRBV6-5 | 14 | CASSSDRGAEGYTF | TGTGCCAGCAGTTCGGACAGGGGGGCAGAGGGCTACACCTTC
TRBJ1-1 | TRBD1 | - | TRBV24-1 | 14 | CATSTGGISAEAFF | TGTGCCACCAGTACAGGGGGCATTAGCGCTGAAGCTTTCTTT
TRBJ2-7 | TRBD2 | - | TRBV2 | 15 | CASIPLSGIIDEQYF | TGTGCCAGCATCCCGCTTAGCGGGATCATAGACGAGCAGTACTTC
TRBJ1-5 | - | few | TRBV6-2/TRBV6-3 | 15 | CASSSGFRESQPQHF | TGTGCCAGCAGTTCCGGGTTTAGAGAAAGTCAGCCCCAGCATTTT
TRBJ2-3 | TRBD1 | few | TRBV11-2 | 15 | CASSVQGERTDTQYF | TGTGCCAGCAGCGTACAGGGGGAGCGGACAGATACGCAGTATTTT
TRBJ2-2 | - | - | TRBV28 | 14 | CASIDSANTGELFF | TGTGCCAGCATCGACAGCGCGAACACCGGGGAGCTGTTTTTT
TRBJ1-5 | - | - | TRBV5-1 | 16 | CASSDCRRAPNQPQHF | TGCGCCAGCAGCGACTGCAGGAGGGCTCCCAATCAGCCCCAGCATTTT
TRBJ2-1 | TRBD2 | few | TRBV7-8 | 14 | CASSFRTSGGEQFF | TGTGCCAGCAGCTTCAGGACTAGCGGGGGAGAGCAGTTCTTC
TRBJ1-5 | - | many | TRBV6-1 | 14 | CASSEVSDPQPQHF | TGTGCCAGCAGTGAAGTGTCAGATCCGCAGCCCCAGCATTTT
TRBJ1-1 | TRBD1 | once | TRBV9 | 14 | CASSGTGEWTEAFF | TGTGCCAGCAGCGGCACAGGGGAATGGACTGAAGCTTTCTTT